A single sample is the source of the 3 T cell receptor beta chains below, sequenced in a study of blood T cell repertoires in COVID-19 (dated by TCRdb to 2018 to 2020). The library was built by means of the immunoSEQ multiplex PCR assay. In its TCRdb copy, this immuneACCESS table keeps in-frame sequences only and misses some clones. Where compared with another copy, unresolved V genes explain less than half of these, and the others have no known cause. Recorded for this sample are just over 45,000 clones; about nine tenths of them occurred a single time. The ten largest clones represent approximately 4.3% of the sample. The sample comprised peripheral blood. Receptor source: a human donor in a cohort sampled during active COVID-19.

The chain links TRBV28 to TRBJ2-1, with D perhaps TRBD2 (6 bases). The V gene lost 6 bases and the J gene lost 3 bases, with 15 bases spanning the gap. Germline assignment: CDR1 MDHEN and CDR2 SYDVKM. The CDR3 has 15 amino acids. The CDR3 DNA follows: TGTGCCAGCAGGCCCGGGGACTCCAACTACAATGAGCAGTTCTTC. Protein: CASRPGDSNYNEQFF.

The V and J genes are TRBV28 and TRBJ1-1; D is undetermined. Trimming removed 7 bases at V and 1 base at J, with 4 bases between. The CDR3 length is 11 residues. Germline CDR1 is MDHEN and CDR2 is SYDVKM. In nucleotides, the CDR3 is TGTGCCAGCACCGGGAACACTGAAGCTTTCTTT. As protein: CASTGNTEAFF.

This clone was found a few times. The chain uses TRBV29-1 and TRBJ2-7; 11 bases agree with TRBD1. With V trimmed by 7 bases and J by 0 bases, 5 bases remained unmatched. The CDR3 totals 14 residues. CDR1 SQVTM and CDR2 ANQGSEA come from the germline V gene. The CDR3 nucleotides are TGCAGCGCAATGGGACAGGGGGGCTCCTACGAGCAGTACTTC. Translated, it gives CSAMGQGGSYEQYF.